This TCR beta chain was retrieved from a study of T cell clones after liver transplantation. On the study more broadly: A pre-transplant mixed lymphocyte reaction with TCRbeta sequencing defined graft-donor-reactive clones followed in post-transplant blood. Apart from three HCV-positive recipients, transplants were for non-autoimmune, non-viral reasons. Standard immunosuppression, with no induction, continued until 12-24 months after transplant.

This CDR3 has 14 amino acids. Germline CDR1 is LNHDA and CDR2 is SQIVND (reference sequence). V lost 1 base and J lost 5, with 9 bases in between. Profiling relied on immunoSEQ multiplex PCR, and the TCRdb table lists in-frame clones only, not all of them. The table includes around 100,000 clones, more than 75% detected once. Overall study findings and caveats: Post-transplant, graft-donor-reactive CD4 TCRbeta sequences in blood dropped significantly in most of the 8 subjects.

As regards this clone: Its specificity is unknown.

This chain uses TRBV19 with TRBJ2-1, with no clear D. The sample consisted of CD4+ T cells from blood, taken before liver transplant. The sequence came from a human donor who received a liver transplant. The CDR3 spells CASSIGLQHNEQFF. The CDR3 region has the DNA TGTGCCAGTAGTATAGGGCTCCAGCACAATGAGCAGTTCTTC.